This passage covers 27 T cell receptor beta chains from one sample sequenced in a study of spatial heterogeneity in lung cancer. TCRdb analysed the 5' RACE reads with MiXCR anew, one entry per CDR3 protein. Found here are roughly 28,000 distinct CDR3 sequences, 8.4% of them singletons; the top ten hold around 36%. Time point: sample taken at primary tumor resection. Unsorted whole RNA of tumor, nontumor lung or frozen PBMC was sequenced. The sequences come from PBMCs, collected at surgery. The source of these receptors is a female donor with early-stage non-small cell lung cancer.

The sample holds many counts of this clonotype. The chain is built from TRBV10-3 and TRBJ1-5; D ambiguous. V was trimmed by 6 bases and J by 2 bases, leaving 11 bases between them. This CDR3 has 14 residues. The germline CDR1 and CDR2 sequences are ENHRY and SYGVKD. DNA for the CDR3: TGTGCCATCAGGGGTGGAGGCGGCAATCAGCCCCAGCATTTT. Amino acids: CAIRGGGGNQPQHF.

This clonotype was counted many times. This chain joins TRBV6-5 and TRBJ2-3; TRBD2 matches at 16 bases. CDR3 length: 16 amino acids. V was clipped by 6 bases and J by 6 bases; unmatched bases: 6. Germline CDR1 and CDR2: MNHEY and SVGAGI. The CDR3 nucleotides are TGTGCCAGCAGAGCGGGACTAGCGGGAGGGGCTGATACGCAGTATTTT. Amino acid sequence: CASRAGLAGGADTQYF.

There are a few counts of this clonotype. The rearrangement joins TRBV18 to TRBJ1-5; weak D call: TRBD1 (6 bases). CDR3 size: 13 residues. The ends were cut back, 4 bases at V and 5 bases at J, with 9 bases in the middle. Germline V gene lookup returns CDR1 KGHSH and CDR2 LQKENI. Here the CDR3 reads CASSRTEDQPQHF. CDR3 DNA: TGTGCCAGCTCACGGACAGAGGATCAGCCCCAGCATTTT.

V usage is TRBV15 and J usage is TRBJ2-2; no clear D. The V end lost 3 bases, the J end lost 5 bases, and 7 bases lay between the germline ends. CDR1 and CDR2 from the germline V gene are LNHNV and YYDKDF (reference sequence). The CDR3 contains 13 residues. CDR3 nucleotide sequence: TGTGCCACCAGCAGGGAAAGGACCGGGGAGCTGTTTTTT. It yields the protein CATSRERTGELFF.

This clonotype was detected many times. The V and J genes are TRBV18 and TRBJ2-7; 9 positions agree with TRBD1. CDR1 KGHSH and CDR2 LQKENI come from the germline V gene. The junction had 1 base not matched to a gene; V was cut back by 3 bases and J by 1 base. The CDR3 contains 14 residues. CDR3 sequence (DNA): TGTGCCAGCTCACCGGGGACAGGGTCCTACGAGCAGTACTTC. Protein sequence: CASSPGTGSYEQYF.

Ten or more counts support this clonotype. V is TRBV2 and J is TRBJ2-1; tentative D call: TRBD1 (5 bases). The germline CDR1 and CDR2 sequences are SNHLY and FYNNEI. Trimming pared 7 bases from V and 4 bases from J, leaving 11 bases between. The CDR3 runs to 13 residues. CDR3 nucleotides: TGTGCCAGCAAGTTGACAGATTACAATGAGCAGTTCTTC. Translating gives CASKLTDYNEQFF.

This clonotype was recorded many times. The chain is built from TRBV27 and TRBJ1-6; TRBD1 matches 7 bases. The CDR3 totals 13 residues. V lost 6 bases, J lost 8 bases, and 4 bases stayed unmatched. Germline V CDR1 and CDR2: MNHEY, SMNVEV (reference sequence). The CDR3: CASSITGDSPLHF. The CDR3 DNA follows: TGTGCCAGCAGCATAACAGGGGATTCACCCCTCCACTTT.

This clonotype is judged medium-sized. The V call is TRBV29-1, the J call TRBJ2-7, with 9 bases fitting TRBD1. Germline trimming cut 6 bases from V and 6 bases from J; bases unmatched to any gene: 3. The CDR3 extends over 11 amino acids. CDR1 is SQVTM, CDR2 ANQGSEA, per germline. The CDR3 region has the DNA TGCAGCGTGGCGGACAGGGGCGAGCAGTACTTC. Its protein is CSVADRGEQYF.

This clonotype was found many times. The chain uses TRBV11-2 and TRBJ2-5, with 8 positions matching TRBD1. Per the germline V gene, CDR1 is SGHAT and CDR2 is FQNNGV. V shed 5 bases and J 5 bases; nucleotides not matched to a gene: 10. This CDR3 has 15 residues. In DNA form, the CDR3 reads TGTGCCAGCAGCCCCGAAAGGACAGGGAGGGAGACCCAGTACTTC. The encoded protein is CASSPERTGRETQYF.

This clonotype was seen only a few times. The J gene is TRBJ2-1, the V gene TRBV7-3; TRBD1 aligns across 10 bases. V lost 5 bases to trimming and J lost 7 bases; unmatched junction nucleotides: 5. Germline V CDR1 and CDR2: SGHTA, FQGTGA. The CDR3 extends over 14 amino acids. DNA for the CDR3: TGTGCCAGCAGCCACCGGGACAGGGGAAATGAGCAGTTCTTC. Amino acid sequence: CASSHRDRGNEQFF.

This clonotype was observed many times. The chain joins TRBV20-1 to TRBJ2-7; no clear D. The V end lost 1 base, the J end lost 1 base, and 8 bases lay between the germline ends. This CDR3 is built from 13 residues. Germline V lookup: CDR1 DFQATT, CDR2 SNEGSKA (reference sequence). The CDR3 sequence is CSARGGLSYEQYF. CDR3 nucleotides: TGCAGTGCTAGAGGAGGTCTTTCCTACGAGCAGTACTTC.

The gene calls are TRBV13 and TRBJ2-7; 10 bases line up with TRBD2. Germline values: CDR1 PRHDT, CDR2 FYEKMQ (reference sequence). Trimming cost V 2 bases and J 2 bases; bases outside gene matches: 6. The CDR3 is 16 amino acids. The CDR3 DNA follows: TGTGCCAGCAGCTTACAGTGGACTAGCGGAACCTACGAGCAGTACTTC. Its protein product is CASSLQWTSGTYEQYF.

This clonotype appeared many times. The chain joins TRBV5-1 to TRBJ2-1; D gene ambiguous. Germline CDR1 and CDR2: SGHRS and YFSETQ. With 0 bases removed from V and 4 bases from J, the gap between germline ends came to 8 bases. CDR3 length: 14 amino acids. The DNA of the CDR3 is TGCGCCAGCAGCTTGGCCAACAAGTACAATGAGCAGTTCTTC. It is translated as CASSLANKYNEQFF.

This clonotype was seen a handful of times. The CDR3 sequence is CASSRAGLGRQPQHF. CDR3 bases: TGTGCCAGCAGCCGGGCGGGGTTGGGGCGTCAGCCCCAGCATTTT. The genes are TRBV7-2 and TRBJ1-5; perhaps TRBD1 as D (5 bases). The V gene's germline CDR1 is SGHTA and CDR2 FQGNSA. Between the trimmed V and J ends, which lost 5 bases and 6 bases, there was a span of 17 bases. There are 15 residues in the CDR3. The whole variable domain, filled in from reference TRBV7-2 and TRBJ1-5, reads GAGVSQSPSNKVTEKGKDVELRCDPISGHTALYWYRQSLGQGLEFLIYFQGNSAPDKSGLPSDRFSAERTGGSVSTLTIQRTQQEDSAVYLCASSRAGLGRQPQHFGDGTRLSIL.

The sample holds many counts of this clonotype. The chain recombines TRBV19 with TRBJ2-5; D may match TRBD1 or TRBD2 (5 bases each). Trimming removed 4 bases at V and 3 bases at J, with 15 bases between. Germline loops: CDR1 LNHDA, CDR2 SQIVND (reference sequence). The CDR3 consists of 15 residues. CDR3 region: CASSTGRYLEETQYF. The CDR3 DNA reads as TGTGCCAGTAGTACGGGACGATACCTAGAAGAGACCCAGTACTTC.

V and J are TRBV7-8 and TRBJ1-5; D is unresolved. Germline CDR1 is SGHVS and CDR2 is FQNEAQ. This CDR3 has 15 residues. V was shortened by 4 bases and J by 0 bases, with 10 bases between the two germline ends. The CDR3 protein is CASSSTQYSNQPQHF. CDR3 DNA sequence: TGTGCCAGCAGCTCAACTCAGTATAGCAATCAGCCCCAGCATTTT.

In this sample, this clonotype turned up a few times. The J gene is TRBJ2-1, the V gene TRBV30; 8 nucleotides line up with TRBD2. Germline-derived CDR1 and CDR2 are GTSNPN and SVGIG (reference sequence). The V segment lost 2 bases and the J segment 15 bases; nucleotides outside the gene matches: 12. The CDR3 has 13 residues. The CDR3 reads CAWSLSGGSPRFF. The CDR3 DNA is TGTGCCTGGAGTTTATCGGGAGGGAGCCCACGGTTCTTC.

In this sample, this clonotype turned up a few times. This chain connects TRBV20-1 to TRBJ2-1; 7 bases are a match to TRBD2. In germline, CDR1 is DFQATT, CDR2 SNEGSKA (reference sequence). CDR3 size: 15 residues. The V and J ends lost 6 bases and 4 bases, in that order; junction bases with no gene match: 12. The CDR3 loop reads CSAHSVGGTYNEQFF. CDR3 nucleotide sequence: TGCAGTGCCCACAGTGTGGGAGGGACGTACAATGAGCAGTTCTTC.

The sample holds many counts of this clonotype. This sequence joins TRBV27 and TRBJ1-6, with D possibly matching TRBD1 (6 bases). The V gene's germline CDR1 is MNHEY and CDR2 SMNVEV (reference sequence). V lost 4 bases, J lost 9 bases, and 16 bases lay in between. There are 15 residues in the CDR3. The CDR3 protein is CASSYNSVGASPLHF. The CDR3 DNA reads as TGTGCCAGCAGTTATAACTCCGTGGGGGCTTCACCCCTCCACTTT.

The rearrangement joins TRBV5-6 to TRBJ2-1; D is ambiguous. Germline CDR1 SGHDT, CDR2 YYEEEE. V lost 0 bases, J lost 5 bases, and 6 bases lay in between. CDR3 length: 13 residues. CDR3 coding DNA: TGTGCCAGCAGCTTGGTGTCCAACAATGAGCAGTTCTTC. It encodes CASSLVSNNEQFF.

This clonotype is classed as medium-sized. The CDR3 region is CASSPFDGGTQYF. In DNA, the CDR3 is TGTGCCAGCAGCCCTTTCGACGGAGGGACGCAGTATTTT. The V gene is TRBV14, the J gene TRBJ2-3, with TRBD2 as a possible D gene (6 bases). Trimming stripped 4 bases from V and 9 bases from J, with 14 bases between. This CDR3 contains 13 residues. CDR1 is SGHDN and CDR2 is FVKESK in the germline V gene.

The sample holds many counts of this clonotype. This chain joins TRBV11-2 and TRBJ1-2; D remains unclear. Germline loops: CDR1 SGHAT, CDR2 FQNNGV. V dropped 2 bases and J dropped 5 bases, with 15 bases sitting between them. The CDR3 contains 15 residues. For the CDR3, the DNA is TGTGCCAGCAGCTTAAACCAAGGACGGTGGTATGGCTACACCTTC. Its protein product is CASSLNQGRWYGYTF. Full variable domain (rest looked up from reference TRBV11-2 and TRBJ1-2): EAGVAQSPRYKIIEKRQSVAFWCNPISGHATLYWYQQILGQGPKLLIQFQNNGVVDDSQLPKDRFSAERLKGVDSTLKIQPAKLEDSAVYLCASSLNQGRWYGYTFGSGTRLTVV.

This clonotype came up many times. The chain couples TRBV5-1 to TRBJ1-6; D unresolved. V lost 1 base to trimming and J lost 10 bases, with 12 bases between them. The CDR3 totals 14 residues. Germline V gives CDR1 SGHRS, CDR2 YFSETQ. The CDR3 DNA reads TGCGCCAGCAGCTTGTTAGGAGTAGGATCACCCCTCCACTTT. Translated: CASSLLGVGSPLHF.

This clonotype was detected ten times or more. The chain couples TRBV29-1 to TRBJ2-5, with a weak D call TRBD1 (6 bases). This CDR3 region has 13 residues. Germline CDR1 is SQVTM and CDR2 is ANQGSEA. Trimming removed 7 bases at V and 6 bases at J, with 18 bases between. CDR3 protein: CSGDLGALKTQYF. The CDR3 region has the DNA TGCAGCGGCGATCTGGGGGCGCTGAAGACCCAGTACTTC.

This clonotype was seen ten or more times. The chain recombines TRBV19 with TRBJ2-1; tentatively, D is TRBD2 (5 bases). Germline V gene data show CDR1 as LNHDA and CDR2 as SQIVND (reference sequence). Trimming removed 3 bases at V and 7 bases at J, with 13 bases between. The CDR3 runs 14 residues. The CDR3: CASSIPPWRNEQFF. The CDR3 DNA follows: TGTGCCAGTAGTATCCCCCCCTGGAGGAATGAGCAGTTCTTC.

V and J are TRBV28 and TRBJ2-1; 11 bases align to TRBD1. V gave up 10 bases and J gave up 9 bases; unmatched junction bases: 20. The CDR3 consists of 17 residues. Germline CDR1 and CDR2: MDHEN and SYDVKM. The CDR3 DNA reads TGTGCCACCAGCAGACGGTCCCGGGACAGGGGGTGGATTGAGCAGTTCTTC. It codes for CATSRRSRDRGWIEQFF.

This clonotype was detected many times. This chain uses TRBV19 with TRBJ2-7, with 8 bases matching TRBD1. Germline CDR1 reads LNHDA; CDR2 reads SQIVND (reference sequence). The J segment lost 3 bases and the V segment lost 9 bases, leaving 10 bases of the junction unmatched. CDR3 size: 14 residues. The CDR3 DNA is TGTGCCAGCAAACAGGGACAGGCTAACTACGAGCAGTACTTC. Translation: CASKQGQANYEQYF.